Presented here are 13 T cell receptor beta chains from one specimen sequenced in a study of shared clonotypes between healthy human individuals. Libraries were prepared by immunoSEQ multiplex PCR; TCRdb keeps only in-frame clonotypes and omits some of them. This sample has about 1.5 million clones, with roughly 98% found just once. Sequencing was performed on naive CD4+ T cells sorted from blood. The subset denotes: CD45RA+ positively selected. These receptors all stem from a man aged 25-45 years in good health.

The CDR3 nucleotides are TGTGCCAGCAGCCATTACCGGAGCTCCTACAATGAGCAGTTCTTC. Translation gives CASSHYRSSYNEQFF. This rearrangement joins TRBV27 to TRBJ2-1; D ambiguous. This CDR3 is 15 amino acids long. Trimming shortened V by 6 bases and J by 0 bases, and 12 bases separated the two germline ends. CDR1 and CDR2 (germline): MNHEY, SMNVEV (reference sequence).

This chain links TRBV7-9 with TRBJ2-5, with TRBD2 matching over 9 bases. In germline, CDR1 is SEHNR, CDR2 FQNEAQ (reference sequence). This CDR3 contains 15 residues. The trim removed 2 bases at V and 2 bases at J, leaving 3 bases unmatched. In DNA, the CDR3 is TGTGCCAGCAGCTTAAAAGCGGGAGGACAAGAGACCCAGTACTTC. Translation: CASSLKAGGQETQYF. Full variable domain (rest looked up from reference TRBV7-9 and TRBJ2-5): DTGVSQNPRHKITKRGQNVTFRCDPISEHNRLYWYRQTLGQGPEFLTYFQNEAQLEKSRLLSDRFSAERPKGSFSTLEIQRTEQGDSAMYLCASSLKAGGQETQYFGPGTRLLVL.

The chain couples TRBV7-7 to TRBJ2-5; D is possibly TRBD1 (5 bases). V was trimmed by 4 bases and J by 5 bases, leaving 17 bases between them. The germline CDR1 and CDR2 sequences are SSHAT and FNYEAQ (reference sequence). The CDR3 runs to 15 residues. CDR3 loop: CASSSHDRPPETQYF. Written as DNA, the CDR3 is TGTGCCAGCAGCTCACATGACAGACCCCCTGAGACCCAGTACTTC. The variable domain in full, with the rest retrieved from reference TRBV7-7 and TRBJ2-5, is GAGVSQSPRYKVTKRGQDVTLRCDPISSHATLYWYQQALGQGPEFLTYFNYEAQPDKSGLPSDRFSAERPEGSISTLTIQRTEQRDSAMYRCASSSHDRPPETQYFGPGTRLLVL.

The J gene is TRBJ1-1, the V gene TRBV5-1, with D perhaps matching TRBD1 (5 bases). CDR1 and CDR2 from the germline V gene are SGHRS and YFSETQ. This CDR3 comprises 15 residues. Trimming left V 3 bases short and J 0 bases short, with 12 bases between. The CDR3: CASSSTGVMNTEAFF. In nucleotides, the CDR3 is TGCGCCAGCAGCTCCACGGGGGTGATGAACACTGAAGCTTTCTTT.

This clone was seen only once. This chain links TRBV5-4 with TRBJ1-2, with a weak D call TRBD1 (5 bases). V was cut by 2 bases and J by 6 bases, with 11 bases left in between. Per the germline V gene, CDR1 is SGHNT and CDR2 is YYREEE (reference sequence). The CDR3 contains 13 residues. Here the CDR3 DNA reads TGTGCCAGCAGCTTAAGGGGAACAAATGGCTACACCTTC. This sequence encodes CASSLRGTNGYTF.

CDR3 sequence (DNA): TGCGCCAGCAGTCATTCGACAGGGGGCAGATGCTACACCTTC. Protein sequence: CASSHSTGGRCYTF. This chain connects TRBV23-1 to TRBJ1-2; TRBD1 matches at 10 bases. TRBV23-1 qualifies as an ORF whose function is uncertain. The CDR3 totals 14 residues. Trimming removed 3 bases from V and 9 bases from J; junction bases left unmatched: 7.

This clone was counted a few times. The V gene is TRBV29-1, the J gene TRBJ2-7; D could derive from TRBD1 or TRBD2 (5 bases each). Germline V gene sequence: CDR1 SQVTM, CDR2 ANQGSEA. The CDR3 spans 12 residues. Trimming took off 4 bases at V and 1 base at J, with 8 bases between the two ends. CDR3 region: CSVVGESYEQYF. The DNA for the CDR3 is TGCAGCGTTGTGGGGGAATCCTACGAGCAGTACTTC.

The V call is TRBV7-9, the J call TRBJ2-7; 10 positions agree with TRBD2. The CDR3 extends over 15 amino acids. V was pared by 5 bases and J by 4 bases, with 8 bases of the junction left unmatched. Germline loops: CDR1 SEHNR, CDR2 FQNEAQ (reference sequence). CDR3 nucleotide sequence: TGTGCCAGCAGCGCAATAGCGGGAGGAATTTACGAGCAGTACTTC. As protein: CASSAIAGGIYEQYF.

This rearrangement joins TRBV28 to TRBJ1-2, with D hard to call. This CDR3 contains 13 residues. The V and J ends lost 3 bases and 1 base respectively, with 6 bases between them. From germline, CDR1 is MDHEN and CDR2 SYDVKM. The CDR3 DNA is TGTGCCAGCAGTTTCTTGAGTAACTATGGCTACACCTTC. This encodes CASSFLSNYGYTF.

The chain recombines TRBV7-9 with TRBJ2-7, with D possibly TRBD1 on 6 matching bases. Germline CDR1 is SEHNR and CDR2 is FQNEAQ (reference sequence). Trimming cost V 5 bases and J 0 bases, with 11 bases left between them. This CDR3 spans 14 amino acids. The CDR3 reads CASSLGTNSYEQYF. As DNA, the CDR3 is TGTGCCAGCAGCCTCGGGACAAACTCCTACGAGCAGTACTTC.

Turning to this clone: Other DNA variants within this sample encode the same CDR3. This chain joins TRBV9 and TRBJ2-7; no reliable D call. This CDR3 region has 14 residues. V lost 0 bases and J lost 4, with 11 bases in between. Per germline, CDR1 SGDLS and CDR2 YYNGEE. CDR3 bases: TGTGCCAGCAGCGTAGGGGTACAGCCGTACGAGCAGTACTTC. Translating it yields CASSVGVQPYEQYF.

As DNA, the CDR3 is TGTGCCAGCAGGATCGACGGGAGAATGTCCTACAATGAGCAGTTCTTC. Residues: CASRIDGRMSYNEQFF. The chain links TRBV2 to TRBJ2-1, with a tentative D call TRBD2 (6 bases). The CDR3 covers 16 residues. In germline, CDR1 is SNHLY, CDR2 FYNNEI. The V and J ends lost 6 bases and 1 base respectively, with 16 bases between them.

The V gene is TRBV5-1, the J gene TRBJ2-7, with D hard to call. The CDR3 covers 15 residues. Looked up from germline, CDR1 is SGHRS and CDR2 is YFSETQ. Trimming left V 2 bases short and J 5 bases short, with 17 bases between. This chain's CDR3 is CASSFGLVGLDEQYF. The DNA for the CDR3 is TGCGCCAGCAGCTTTGGGCTAGTCGGGCTCGACGAGCAGTACTTC.